A selection of T cell receptor beta chains follows, all from one sample in a study of Ad26.COV2.S vaccination and SARS-CoV-2 variants. Using immunoSEQ multiplex PCR, the repertoire was profiled, and TCRdb retains in-frame clones only, with some absent. The data contain 250,000 or so clones, around 88% of them singletons. Sequences were derived from peripheral blood, sampled in a trial of Ad26.COV2.S vaccine versus placebo. These receptors were collected from a person between 18 and 65 years old who received the Ad26.COV2.S COVID-19 vaccine or a placebo. The CDR3 runs from the conserved cysteine through the conserved F or W. The order of the fields is clone size, J gene, V gene, CDR3 protein. Size is stated for part of the rows, as once, few or many counts, or as a class when the clone is expanded.

few	TRBJ2-7	TRBV15	CATSRDMSYEQYF
NA	TRBJ1-2	TRBV4-3	CASSQDLKADGGNGYTF
NA	TRBJ2-3	TRBV30	CAWGPTSGKTDTQYF
NA	TRBJ2-1	TRBV1	CTSSQSIIAGSYNEQFF
NA	TRBJ1-4	TRBV15	CATSREVDSKLFF
NA	TRBJ1-1	TRBV27	CASSTGAHTEAFF
NA	TRBJ2-1	TRBV6-1	CASSESGSSYNEQFF
NA	TRBJ2-1	TRBV5-1	CASTPSLGLAGVTEQFF
NA	TRBJ2-3	TRBV20-1	CSARGTDTQYF
NA	TRBJ1-2	TRBV11-2	CASSPRQSSRGYTF
NA	TRBJ2-7	TRBV7-2	CASSLGTGSYEQYF
NA	TRBJ2-1	TRBV30	CAWSGGRAYNEQFF
NA	TRBJ1-5	TRBV7-2	CASSLGPTRGQPQHF
NA	TRBJ2-2	TRBV7-2	CASSLIPADRALRAGELFF
NA	TRBJ1-3	TRBV5-1	CASSFQGYGNTIYF
NA	TRBJ2-4	TRBV3-1/TRBV3-2	CASSLAGENIQYF
NA	TRBJ2-2	TRBV27	CASSFLAGENTGELFF
few	TRBJ1-6	TRBV6-5	CASSDRGGNSPLHF
NA	TRBJ2-5	TRBV4-1	CASSQYDRAQETQYF
NA	TRBJ2-3	TRBV7-6	CASSLLVGSRDTQYF
NA	TRBJ2-5	TRBV7-9	CASSPDRVLETQYF
few	TRBJ2-2	TRBV13	CASSLRGLAGTGELFF
once	TRBJ2-3	TRBV19	CASSSEAGRTDTQYF
NA	TRBJ1-1	TRBV15	CATSREKFGGGVTFF
NA	TRBJ2-5	TRBV29-1	CSGEAGQGVQETQYF
few	TRBJ2-3	TRBV7-2	CASSPRLAGHSTDTQYF
NA	TRBJ1-2	TRBV18	CASSPLANNYGYTF
NA	TRBJ2-1	TRBV19	CASRISGTSGYNEQFF
NA	TRBJ1-2	TRBV25-1	CASSEGWAGGIYGYTF
NA	TRBJ2-3	TRBV10-3	CAISPSGRTSHTDTQYF
NA	TRBJ2-1	TRBV30	CAWSVGPPANEQFF
NA	TRBJ2-3	TRBV12-3/TRBV12-4	CASSLAGPGQYF
NA	TRBJ1-5	TRBV19	CASSTGRGGQPQHF
NA	TRBJ2-2	TRBV19	CASNTPGQGIGELFF
NA	TRBJ2-1	TRBV11-3	CASSLNPGTNNEQFF
NA	TRBJ2-1	TRBV19	CASSRASGRREQFF
NA	TRBJ1-1	TRBV27	CASSLGDRFTEAFF
NA	TRBJ2-3	TRBV6-1	CASSEAFGGKSTDTQYF
few	TRBJ2-2	TRBV4-1	CASSQGGLASTGELFF
NA	TRBJ1-1	TRBV29-1	CSVGQGRTEAFF
NA	TRBJ1-1	TRBV7-2	CASSLMIYTEAFF
NA	TRBJ2-2	TRBV25-1	CASSEPSGGTGELFF
NA	TRBJ1-5	TRBV19	CASRSLTGVNQPQHF
NA	TRBJ1-2	TRBV6-1	CASSETAFKPSYGYTF
NA	TRBJ2-5	TRBV7-6	CASSLEAGSGETQYF
many	TRBJ2-4	TRBV5-6	CASSRGQGAWNIQYF
NA	TRBJ1-2	TRBV14	CASSQLQANYGYTF
NA	TRBJ1-2	TRBV30	CAWRIQGQSFGYTF
NA	TRBJ2-1	TRBV18	CASSPPREIYYNEQFF
once	TRBJ1-1	TRBV2	CASSDLEGQAYMNTEAFF
NA	TRBJ2-3	TRBV24-1	CATSDLLRDTQYF
NA	TRBJ1-5	TRBV6-2/TRBV6-3	CASSQGQGSNQPQHF
once	TRBJ1-4	TRBV6-4	CAVNLFLVLEKLFF
NA	TRBJ2-1	TRBV5-1	CASSLVPGRGMDNEQFF
NA	TRBJ1-3	TRBV4-3	CASSQGARLFSGNTIYF
few	TRBJ1-5	TRBV4-1	CASSQGFAGVSNQPQHF
NA	TRBJ2-7	TRBV19	CASSPPGTGAHEQYF
NA	TRBJ2-3	TRBV5-1	CASSLRTGEDTQYF